Presented here are 24 T cell receptor beta chains from one specimen sequenced in a study of identical twins. TCRdb called the 5' RACE reads again in MiXCR, with one record for every CDR3 protein. The table shows 450,000 to 650,000 distinct CDR3 sequences, with roughly 9.9% occurring only once. This sample was shared with a second study, whose subject was yellow fever vaccine responses in identical twins.

The sequenced sample consisted of PBMCs. These receptor sequences come from a woman aged 18 to 35 in good health.

This clonotype was recorded a few times. This sequence joins TRBV28 and TRBJ2-1; 9 positions agree with TRBD1. V lost 8 bases and J lost 7; bases outside the gene matches: 6. Germline CDR1 reads MDHEN; CDR2 reads SYDVKM. The CDR3 consists of 13 residues. The DNA of the CDR3 is TGTGCCAGCGGCACGGACAGGGGAAATGAGCAGTTCTTC. This translates into CASGTDRGNEQFF.

This clonotype was detected only a few times. The chain couples TRBV30 to TRBJ2-3; D not certain. Germline-derived CDR1 and CDR2 are GTSNPN and SVGIG (reference sequence). The ends were cut back, 2 bases at V and 6 bases at J, with 12 bases in the middle. This CDR3 contains 13 residues. CDR3 residues: CAWSKQVGDTQYF. CDR3 nucleotide sequence: TGTGCCTGGAGTAAGCAGGTGGGGGATACGCAGTATTTT.

There are many counts of this clonotype. The V call is TRBV20-1, the J call TRBJ1-3; 8 nucleotides align to TRBD1. This CDR3 has 13 amino acids. The junction had 1 base not matched to a gene; V was cut back by 2 bases and J by 4 bases. Germline V gene sequence: CDR1 DFQATT, CDR2 SNEGSKA (reference sequence). The CDR3: CSARRQGGNTIYF. As DNA, the CDR3 is TGCAGTGCTAGAAGACAGGGGGGAAACACCATATATTTT.

In nucleotides, the CDR3 is TGTGCCAGCAGTTACGTGCCGGGGAGACAAGAGACCCAGTACTTC. Amino acid sequence: CASSYVPGRQETQYF. The V call is TRBV6-2 or TRBV6-3, the J call TRBJ2-5; TRBD2 is a possible D gene (5 bases). Trimming removed 2 bases at V and 2 bases at J, with 12 bases between. The germline CDR1 and CDR2 sequences are MNHEY and SVGEGT. This CDR3 comprises 15 residues.

The rearrangement joins TRBV30 to TRBJ2-2; no definite D call. The CDR3 consists of 11 residues. CDR1 and CDR2 (germline): GTSNPN, SVGIG (reference sequence). V lost 4 bases and J lost 6, with 6 bases in between. CDR3 residues: CAWKRAGELFF. The DNA of the CDR3 is TGTGCCTGGAAAAGGGCCGGGGAGCTGTTTTTT.

The chain combines TRBV7-9 with TRBJ2-3, with no clear D. The CDR3 is 17 residues long. CDR1 and CDR2 from the germline V gene are SEHNR and FQNEAQ (reference sequence). Deletions cut 1 base from V and 0 bases from J, with 14 bases between. CDR3 coding DNA: TGTGCCAGCAGCTTAGATCACCAGTTGATTAGCACAGATACGCAGTATTTT. It translates to CASSLDHQLISTDTQYF.

In its sample, this clonotype was seen many times. The V call is TRBV28, the J call TRBJ1-6; possible D gene TRBD1, 6 bases. V lost 5 bases, J lost 8 bases, and 16 bases lay in between. The germline V gene encodes CDR1 MDHEN and CDR2 SYDVKM. The CDR3 is made up of 15 amino acids. The DNA of the CDR3 is TGTGCCAGCAGTCCTCTTACAGGGATGGATTCACCCCTCCACTTT. Translating gives CASSPLTGMDSPLHF.

Ten or more counts support this clonotype. V and J are TRBV7-2 and TRBJ1-6; a possible D gene is TRBD1 (6 bases). The CDR3 extends over 15 amino acids. Trimming removed 1 base from V and 6 bases from J, with 10 bases in between. Germline assignment: CDR1 SGHTA and CDR2 FQGNSA. The CDR3 sequence: CASSLVGQTNSPLHF. The CDR3 coding sequence is TGTGCCAGCAGCTTAGTTGGACAGACTAATTCACCCCTCCACTTT.

This clonotype was recorded a few times. The rearrangement links TRBV9 to TRBJ2-5; D gene unclear. This CDR3 comprises 14 residues. Germline assignment: CDR1 SGDLS and CDR2 YYNGEE. The ends were cut back, 4 bases at V and 2 bases at J, with 12 bases in the middle. Here the CDR3 reads CASSLLPDQETQYF. The CDR3 nucleotides read TGTGCCAGCAGCCTCCTGCCTGATCAAGAGACCCAGTACTTC.

The sample holds one count of this clonotype. A much more abundant neighbour one base away suggests this may be a read error. The chain is built from TRBV12-3 or TRBV12-4 and TRBJ2-7; 12 bases are shared with TRBD2. This CDR3 has 18 residues. CDR3 sequence (DNA): TGTGCCAGCAGCTCGGGACTAGCGGGTAGCCTAGGGTCCTGCGAGCAGTACTTC. It is translated as CASSSGLAGSLGSCEQYF.

The sample holds many counts of this clonotype. V is TRBV20-1 and J is TRBJ2-7; 7 bases are shared with TRBD1. CDR1 and CDR2 from the germline V gene are DFQATT and SNEGSKA (reference sequence). There are 12 residues in the CDR3. CDR3 nucleotides: TGCGGCCTCCCGGGACAGTCATTCGAGCAGTACTTC. As protein: CGLPGQSFEQYF.

This clonotype was picked up many times. CDR3 residues: CASSLGASYEQYF. The CDR3 DNA reads as TGTGCCAGCAGCTTAGGGGCCTCCTACGAGCAGTACTTC. V and J are TRBV7-8 and TRBJ2-7, with no clear D. Germline CDR1 and CDR2: SGHVS and FQNEAQ. The CDR3 loop spans 13 amino acids. V dropped 1 base and J dropped 0 bases, with 4 bases sitting between them.

The V and J genes are TRBV11-2 and TRBJ2-7; 10 bases match TRBD2. V gave up 5 bases and J gave up 1 base; unmatched junction bases: 17. CDR1 SGHAT and CDR2 FQNNGV come from the germline V gene. This CDR3 contains 19 residues. CDR3 region: CASSPRDRTLAGGSYEQYF. The CDR3, as DNA: TGTGCCAGCAGCCCGCGGGACAGAACCTTAGCGGGGGGATCCTACGAGCAGTACTTC.

The chain combines TRBV20-1 with TRBJ2-2; 8 bases line up with TRBD2. Looked up from germline, CDR1 is DFQATT and CDR2 is SNEGSKA (reference sequence). The CDR3 runs 14 residues. V lost 3 bases and J lost 7; bases outside the gene matches: 7. In nucleotides, the CDR3 is TGCAGTGCTAGCCACGGGGGGGGTAGCGGGGAGCTGTTTTTT. It encodes CSASHGGGSGELFF.

This clonotype was observed many times. The CDR3 DNA is TGTGCCAGCAGTGACCGGGAGACAGATACGCAGTATTTT. Encoded protein: CASSDRETDTQYF. The rearrangement joins TRBV6-4 to TRBJ2-3; possible D gene TRBD2, 6 bases. V was cut by 2 bases and J by 3 bases, with 6 bases left in between. The length of the CDR3 is 13 residues. Germline V gives CDR1 MRHNA, CDR2 SNTAGT.

This clonotype was picked up many times. The chain combines TRBV6-1 with TRBJ2-7, with a possible D match to TRBD1 (5 bases). The length of the CDR3 is 16 residues. V was shortened by 5 bases and J by 3 bases, with 20 bases between the two germline ends. CDR1 and CDR2 from the germline V gene are MNHNS and SASEGT. CDR3 bases: TGTGCCAGCAGTACGGGCTTTGGACATCTGATCTACGAGCAGTACTTC. This encodes CASSTGFGHLIYEQYF.

The V gene is TRBV29-1, the J gene TRBJ2-1, with 7 nucleotides matching TRBD2. The CDR3 spans 13 residues. Losses at the gene ends were 3 bases for V and 7 bases for J; bases not matched to a gene: 6. The germline V gene encodes CDR1 SQVTM and CDR2 ANQGSEA. CDR3 region: CSVEGLYGNEQFF. Here the CDR3 DNA reads TGCAGCGTTGAGGGACTATACGGGAATGAGCAGTTCTTC.

The chain carries TRBV5-1 and TRBJ2-5; D may be TRBD2 (6 bases). The V end lost 2 bases, the J end lost 4 bases, and 15 bases lay between the germline ends. Germline CDR1 is SGHRS and CDR2 is YFSETQ. The CDR3 sequence is 15 residues long. The CDR3 nucleotides read TGCGCCAGCAGCTTTGGGGGGAGTAAAGGAGAGACCCAGTACTTC. Translation: CASSFGGSKGETQYF.

This clonotype was seen ten or more times. This chain links TRBV5-1 with TRBJ2-1; unclear D gene. The CDR3 runs to 13 residues. V lost 3 bases and J lost 6, with 10 bases in between. The germline gives CDR1 SGHRS, CDR2 YFSETQ. CDR3 protein: CASSSLVSNEQFF. For the CDR3, the DNA is TGCGCCAGCAGCTCCCTCGTCTCCAATGAGCAGTTCTTC.

The chain is built from TRBV12-3 or TRBV12-4 and TRBJ1-1; no reliable D call. This CDR3 contains 12 residues. V lost 1 base, J lost 6 bases, and 6 bases lay in between. CDR3 residues: CASSLGYSEAFF. The CDR3 DNA is TGTGCCAGCAGTTTAGGTTACTCTGAAGCTTTCTTT.

The chain couples TRBV30 to TRBJ2-2; TRBD1 aligns across 9 bases. The CDR3 runs 14 residues. Germline lookup yields CDR1 GTSNPN and CDR2 SVGIG (reference sequence). The trim removed 5 bases at V and 5 bases at J, leaving 6 bases unmatched. The CDR3 coding sequence is TGTGCCTGGCGGACAGGGGCGGGAACCGGGGAGCTGTTTTTT. This sequence encodes CAWRTGAGTGELFF.

The chain has TRBV9 and TRBJ2-1, with 8 positions matching TRBD2. The CDR3 has 15 amino acids. Germline values: CDR1 SGDLS, CDR2 YYNGEE. The V segment lost 0 bases and the J segment 4 bases; nucleotides outside the gene matches: 3. The CDR3 DNA follows: TGTGCCAGCAGCGTAGGCGGGGGGAAGTACAATGAGCAGTTCTTC. It encodes CASSVGGGKYNEQFF.

This clonotype was found a few times. This sequence joins TRBV15 and TRBJ2-4; 8 bases match TRBD1. Germline trimming cut 1 base from V and 1 base from J; bases unmatched to any gene: 6. Germline-derived CDR1 and CDR2 are LNHNV and YYDKDF (reference sequence). The CDR3 covers 17 residues. The CDR3 region has the DNA TGTGCCACCAGCAGAGCGCGGACAGGGAGTGCCAAAAACATTCAGTACTTC. It is translated as CATSRARTGSAKNIQYF.

This clonotype was counted only a few times. The rearrangement uses TRBV5-1 and TRBJ1-1, with D unresolved. Per the germline V gene, CDR1 is SGHRS and CDR2 is YFSETQ. Trimming stripped 4 bases from V and 0 bases from J, with 13 bases between. The CDR3 totals 15 residues. CDR3 residues: CASSPRRNMNTEAFF. The CDR3 bases are TGCGCCAGCAGCCCCCGTAGGAACATGAACACTGAAGCTTTCTTT.